This TCR beta chain originates from a study of cytomegalovirus exposure and HLA in healthy donors. It was with 60 Vbeta and 13 Jbeta primers that the PCR ran. Sequencing was performed with immunoSEQ multiplex PCR; in TCRdb, only in-frame clones are kept and a portion is missing. Counted here are some 71,000 clones, about 75% occurring once; the ten biggest clones make up more than 2.5%. This CDR3 spans 15 amino acids. Trimming at V came to 0 bases and at J to 4 bases, leaving 6 bases not matched to a gene. Germline lookup yields CDR1 SGDLS and CDR2 YYNGEE. This TCR came from a man aged 18 to 35 in good health and CMV-seronegative. The sample was PBMCs. The V call is TRBV9, the J call TRBJ1-2, with TRBD1 identical over 7 bases. The CDR3, as DNA: TGTGCCAGCAGCGTAGCACCCGGGACAGTCTATGGCTACACCTTC. This translates into CASSVAPGTVYGYTF.